This T cell receptor beta chain is drawn from a study of T-cell reconstitution after alpha-beta-depleted transplantation in children. This clonotype was recorded a few times. Preparation of the TCRbeta library was carried out with unique molecular identifiers. TCRdb independently ran MiXCR on the PCR reads; one entry per CDR3 protein. The table lists 400,000 to 450,000 distinct CDR3 sequences, around two fifths of them singletons. The sample consisted of PBMCs, taken before TCRalphabeta/CD19-depleted stem cell transplant. This clonotype originated in a girl aged 2 to 10 with aplastic anemia, due to receive a stem cell transplant.

In nucleotides, the CDR3 is TGTGCCAGCAGTCCGGGACTAGCGGGAGGAAATGAGCAGTTCTTC. Protein: CASSPGLAGGNEQFF. This chain connects TRBV27 to TRBJ2-1; TRBD2 matches at 15 bases. Trimming removed 5 bases from V and 7 bases from J; junction bases left unmatched: 3. CDR1 and CDR2 (germline): MNHEY, SMNVEV (reference sequence). This CDR3 has 15 amino acids.